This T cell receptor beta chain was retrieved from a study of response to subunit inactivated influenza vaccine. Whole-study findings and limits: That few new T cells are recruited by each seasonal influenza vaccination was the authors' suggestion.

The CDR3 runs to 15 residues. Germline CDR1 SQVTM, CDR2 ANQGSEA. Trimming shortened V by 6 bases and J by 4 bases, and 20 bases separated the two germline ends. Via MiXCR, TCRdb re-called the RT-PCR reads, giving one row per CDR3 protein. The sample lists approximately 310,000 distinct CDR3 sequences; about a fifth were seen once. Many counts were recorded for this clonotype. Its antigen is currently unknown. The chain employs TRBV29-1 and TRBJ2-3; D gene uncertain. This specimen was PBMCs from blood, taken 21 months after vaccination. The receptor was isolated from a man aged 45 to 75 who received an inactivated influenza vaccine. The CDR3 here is CSVEQGFDTPDTQYF. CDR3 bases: TGCAGCGTAGAGCAAGGGTTTGACACCCCAGATACGCAGTATTTT.